The next 7 T cell receptor beta chains were all read from a single sample in a study of T-cell reconstitution after alpha-beta-depleted transplantation in children. TCRbeta library preparation incorporated unique molecular identifiers. TCRdb fed the PCR reads into MiXCR, producing one record per CDR3 protein. The data show 600,000 to 700,000 distinct CDR3 sequences, with roughly 15% seen just once and 1.1% held by the top ten. Sequencing used PBMCs from the stem cell graft donor, obtained from the stem cell graft. The receptors were sampled from a human donor who donated a stem cell graft to a child with acute myeloid leukemia.

In its sample, this clonotype was seen a few times. The chain combines TRBV5-1 with TRBJ2-4, with 11 bases matching TRBD1. In germline, CDR1 is SGHRS, CDR2 YFSETQ. V trimming: 4 bases; J trimming: 3 bases; junction bases outside the gene matches: 9. This CDR3 has 17 residues. The CDR3 DNA reads TGCGCCAGCAGCCGAGAAGAGGGACAGGGGGACAAAAACATTCAGTACTTC. Translated: CASSREEGQGDKNIQYF.

This clonotype was observed at least ten times. The chain has TRBV12-3 or TRBV12-4 and TRBJ1-5; unclear D gene. V dropped 5 bases and J dropped 4 bases, with 15 bases sitting between them. The CDR3 extends over 15 amino acids. This CDR3 reads CASSNLGSLNQPQHF. In nucleotides, the CDR3 is TGTGCCAGCAGTAACCTCGGCAGCCTTAATCAGCCCCAGCATTTT.

Notes on this clonotype: Germline is not matched at one junction end, which may reflect a read error. The chain combines TRBV5-5 with TRBJ2-5; 9 nucleotides line up with TRBD1. CDR1 is SGHKS and CDR2 is YYEKEE in the germline V gene (reference sequence). This CDR3 is built from 15 residues. CDR3 loop: CARSFRDRERETQYF. As DNA, the CDR3 is TGTGCCAGAAGCTTCCGGGACAGGGAACGGGAGACCCAGTACTTC.

This clonotype was observed many times. The chain joins TRBV7-8 to TRBJ2-7, with 7 bases aligning to TRBD1. Germline assignment: CDR1 SGHVS and CDR2 FQNEAQ. Trimming took 5 bases from V and 3 from J; bases not matched to a gene: 4. The CDR3 runs 13 residues. The CDR3 loop is CASSLDRVYEQYV. CDR3 DNA sequence: TGTGCCAGCAGCCTCGACAGGGTCTACGAGCAGTACGTC.

This sequence joins TRBV5-1 and TRBJ2-1; 9 bases map to TRBD2. Germline V gene sequence: CDR1 SGHRS, CDR2 YFSETQ. This CDR3 has 11 amino acids. With V trimmed by 6 bases and J by 14 bases, 6 bases remained unmatched. CDR3 nucleotides: TGCGCCAGCACCCTAGGGACTAGCAAGTTCTTC. It is translated as CASTLGTSKFF.

The V and J genes are TRBV6-2 or TRBV6-3 and TRBJ2-3; perhaps TRBD1 as D (6 bases). CDR3 size: 14 residues. Germline V lookup: CDR1 MNHEY, CDR2 SVGEGT. Trimming stripped 0 bases from V and 4 bases from J, with 8 bases between. In nucleotides, the CDR3 is TGTGCCAGCAGTTACTCGGGGGCGGCAGATACGCAGTATTTT. It translates to CASSYSGAADTQYF.

At least ten counts were recorded for this clonotype. J is TRBJ1-2 and V is TRBV20-1; 10 bases match TRBD1. The CDR3 consists of 15 residues. Germline V CDR1 and CDR2: DFQATT, SNEGSKA (reference sequence). The V gene end was trimmed by 3 bases and the J gene end by 6 bases; junction bases not matched to a gene: 10. As DNA, the CDR3 is TGCAGTGCTAGGTCCCCTACCGGGACAGGGGATGGCTACACCTTC. Protein product: CSARSPTGTGDGYTF.